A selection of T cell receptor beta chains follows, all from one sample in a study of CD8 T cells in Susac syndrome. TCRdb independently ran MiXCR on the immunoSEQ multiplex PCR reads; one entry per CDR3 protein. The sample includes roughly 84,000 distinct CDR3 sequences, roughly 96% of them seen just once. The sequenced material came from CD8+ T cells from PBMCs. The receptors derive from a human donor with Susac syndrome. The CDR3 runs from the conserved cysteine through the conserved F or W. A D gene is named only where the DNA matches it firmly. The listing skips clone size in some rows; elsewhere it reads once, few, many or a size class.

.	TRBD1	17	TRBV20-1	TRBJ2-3	CSVHDLTGTGSTDTQYF	TGCAGTGTCCATGATCTAACCGGGACAGGGAGCACAGATACGCAGTATTTT
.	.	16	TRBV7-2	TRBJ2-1	CASSPAEGGLYNEQFF	TGTGCCAGCAGCCCTGCCGAGGGGGGGTTGTACAATGAGCAGTTCTTC
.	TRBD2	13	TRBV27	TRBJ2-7	CASRGRGFYEQYF	TGTGCCAGTCGAGGGAGGGGCTTCTACGAGCAGTACTTC
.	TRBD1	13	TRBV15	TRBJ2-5	CATSRTGEETQYF	TGTGCCACCAGCAGGACAGGGGAAGAGACCCAGTACTTC
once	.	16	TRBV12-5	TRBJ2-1	CASGLGDQSSYNEQFF	TGTGCTAGTGGTTTGGGCGACCAGAGCTCCTACAATGAGCAGTTCTTC
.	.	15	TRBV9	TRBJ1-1	CASSDGNSPGTEAFF	TGTGCCAGCAGCGACGGAAACAGCCCCGGAACTGAAGCTTTCTTT
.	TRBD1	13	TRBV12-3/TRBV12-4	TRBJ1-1	CASSYDRAGEAFF	TGTGCCAGCAGTTACGACAGGGCTGGGGAAGCTTTCTTT
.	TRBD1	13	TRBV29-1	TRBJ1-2	CSVEGRGHFGYTF	TGCAGCGTTGAAGGGAGGGGGCATTTTGGCTACACCTTC
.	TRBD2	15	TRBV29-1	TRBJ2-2	CSAIGELALGGELFF	TGCAGCGCCATAGGCGAACTAGCGTTGGGCGGGGAGCTGTTTTTT
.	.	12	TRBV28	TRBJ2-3	CASTGGPDTQYF	TGTGCCAGCACCGGGGGTCCAGATACGCAGTATTTT
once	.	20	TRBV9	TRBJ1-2	CASSPESPFGPRLLNYGYTF	TGTGCCAGCAGCCCCGAAAGCCCCTTCGGACCGCGGCTCTTGAACTATGGCTACACCTTC
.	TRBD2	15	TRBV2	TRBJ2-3	CASRGLARGTDTQYF	TGTGCCAGCAGAGGACTAGCGCGGGGCACAGATACGCAGTATTTT
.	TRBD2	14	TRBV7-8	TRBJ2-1	CASLPGLALNEQFF	TGTGCCAGCCTCCCGGGACTAGCTCTCAATGAGCAGTTCTTC
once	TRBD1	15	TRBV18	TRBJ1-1	CASSPGEQGGTEAFF	TGTGCCAGCTCACCAGGGGAACAGGGGGGCACTGAAGCTTTCTTT
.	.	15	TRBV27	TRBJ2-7	CASSFAGRTTHEQYF	TGTGCCAGCAGTTTTGCAGGCAGAACCACCCACGAGCAGTACTTC
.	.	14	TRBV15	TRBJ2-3	CATSYDLGADTQYF	TGTGCCACCAGCTATGACCTGGGGGCAGATACGCAGTATTTT
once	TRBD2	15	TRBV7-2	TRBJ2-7	CASSFPGSGSNSQYF	TGTGCCAGCAGCTTCCCGGGTAGCGGGAGTAATAGCCAGTACTTC
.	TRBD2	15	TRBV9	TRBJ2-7	CASSPLAGGPAEQYF	TGTGCCAGCAGCCCCTTAGCGGGAGGGCCTGCCGAGCAGTACTTC
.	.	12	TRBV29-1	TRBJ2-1	CSVERGYNEQFF	TGCAGCGTTGAGCGGGGCTACAATGAGCAGTTCTTC
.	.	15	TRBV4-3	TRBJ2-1	CASSQDATVYNEQFF	TGCGCCAGCAGCCAAGATGCAACTGTCTATAATGAGCAGTTCTTC
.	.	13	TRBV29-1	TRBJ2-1	CSVVLRVTAEQFF	TGCAGCGTTGTCTTGCGGGTGACTGCTGAGCAGTTCTTC
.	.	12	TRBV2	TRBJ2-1	CARRGEDNEQFF	TGTGCCAGGAGGGGCGAGGACAATGAGCAGTTCTTC
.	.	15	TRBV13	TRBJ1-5	CASSLSRGARQPQHF	TGTGCCAGCAGCCTATCTCGAGGGGCACGACAGCCCCAGCATTTT
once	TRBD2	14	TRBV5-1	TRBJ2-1	CASSRPGGENEQFF	TGCGCCAGCAGCAGGCCGGGGGGTGAGAATGAGCAGTTCTTC
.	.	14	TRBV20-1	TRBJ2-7	CSARDLLGKYEQYF	TGCAGTGCTAGAGATTTACTAGGGAAGTACGAGCAGTACTTC
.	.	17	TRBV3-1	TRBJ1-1	CASSQGPPATANTEAFF	TGTGCCAGCAGCCAAGGACCCCCCGCGACAGCTAACACTGAAGCTTTCTTT
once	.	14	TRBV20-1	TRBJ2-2	CSARVFEGGGELFF	TGCAGTGCTAGAGTCTTCGAGGGGGGCGGGGAGCTGTTTTTT
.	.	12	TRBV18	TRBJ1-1	CASSIQSTEAFF	TGTGCCAGCTCCATACAAAGCACTGAAGCTTTCTTT
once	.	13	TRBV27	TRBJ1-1	CASSLSSRVEAFF	TGTGCCAGCAGTTTATCCTCAAGGGTTGAAGCTTTCTTT
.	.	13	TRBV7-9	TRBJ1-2	CASSLWGLYGYTF	TGTGCCAGCAGCTTATGGGGACTCTATGGCTACACCTTC
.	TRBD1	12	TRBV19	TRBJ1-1	CATRTGNTEAFF	TGTGCCACTAGGACAGGGAACACTGAAGCTTTCTTT
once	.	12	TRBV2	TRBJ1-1	CASSMTPPEAFF	TGTGCCAGCAGCATGACTCCTCCTGAAGCTTTCTTT
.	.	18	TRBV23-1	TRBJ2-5	CASSQWICDQGLQETQYF	TGCGCCAGCAGTCAGTGGATTTGTGATCAGGGGCTCCAAGAGACCCAGTACTTC
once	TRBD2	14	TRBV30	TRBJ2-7	CAWTTSGSGYEQYF	TGTGCCTGGACTACTAGCGGGAGTGGCTACGAGCAGTACTTC
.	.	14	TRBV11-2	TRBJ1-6	CASSRHLGGSPLHF	TGTGCCAGCAGCCGACACCTAGGGGGTTCACCCCTCCACTTT
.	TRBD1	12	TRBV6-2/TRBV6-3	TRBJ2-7	CAVTGNYYEQYF	TGTGCCGTGACAGGGAATTACTACGAGCAGTACTTC
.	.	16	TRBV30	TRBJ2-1	CAWRGPMMSSYNEQFF	TGTGCCTGGAGAGGCCCCATGATGAGCTCCTACAATGAGCAGTTCTTC
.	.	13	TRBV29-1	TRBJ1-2	CSVPTTAAYGYTF	TGCAGCGTGCCAACGACTGCCGCCTATGGCTACACCTTC
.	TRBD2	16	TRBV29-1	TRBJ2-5	CSVEWGGDGRAETQYF	TGCAGCGTTGAGTGGGGGGGGGATGGGCGTGCAGAGACCCAGTACTTC
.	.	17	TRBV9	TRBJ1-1	CASSTWTDPGPNTEAFF	TGTGCCAGCAGCACCTGGACGGACCCCGGCCCCAACACTGAAGCTTTCTTT
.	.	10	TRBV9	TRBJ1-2	CASSGQGYTF	TGTGCCAGCAGCGGTCAAGGCTACACCTTC